This is a list of T cell receptor beta chains from one sample in a study of control samples from healthy donors and cancer patients. Method: immunoSEQ multiplex PCR; TCRdb's copy keeps in-frame clones and lacks some. Here the sample spans about 71,000 clones, under 90% being singletons. Sequenced sample: PBMCs. Every receptor here comes from a man aged 60 to 75 with lung cancer. Both conserved end residues are part of each CDR3. A D gene is named only where the DNA matches it firmly. Where a row states a size, it is once, few, many or the class of an expanded clone; other rows omit it.

NA,TRBV10-1,TRBJ2-3,few,CASSDRTDTQYF,TGCGCCAGCAGTGACAGGACAGATACGCAGTATTTT
NA,TRBV11-2,TRBJ2-7,NA,CASSLRVEQYF,TGTGCCAGCAGCTTAAGGGTCGAGCAGTACTTC
TRBD1,TRBV27,TRBJ2-2,NA,CASSHDRVNTGELFF,TGTGCCAGCAGTCACGACAGGGTGAACACCGGGGAGCTGTTTTTT
NA,TRBV6-2/TRBV6-3,TRBJ1-5,NA,CASSRQSGGVQPQHF,TGTGCCAGCAGTCGCCAGAGCGGAGGGGTACAGCCCCAGCATTTT
TRBD2,TRBV30,TRBJ2-3,NA,CAWSSTRGGLTDTQYF,TGTGCCTGGAGTTCGACTCGCGGGGGGCTAACAGATACGCAGTATTTT
NA,TRBV5-5,TRBJ1-6,NA,CASSLGGIDNSPLHF,TGTGCCAGCAGCTTGGGAGGGATCGATAATTCACCCCTCCACTTT
TRBD1,TRBV5-1,TRBJ1-1,NA,CASSLTGDTEAFF,TGCGCCAGCAGCCTGACAGGGGATACTGAAGCTTTCTTT
NA,TRBV5-4,TRBJ2-2,NA,CASSLTNTGELFF,TGTGCCAGCAGCTTGACGAACACCGGGGAGCTGTTTTTT
TRBD1,TRBV11-2,TRBJ1-2,NA,CASSLRTGGSHYGYTF,TGTGCCAGCAGCTTGCGGACAGGGGGATCGCACTATGGCTACACCTTC
TRBD1,TRBV10-1,TRBJ2-3,NA,CASSEGQGSTYTQYF,TGCGCCAGCAGTGAGGGACAGGGTAGCACATATACGCAGTATTTT
NA,TRBV27,TRBJ1-1,NA,CASRDTGLWDTEAFF,TGTGCCAGCAGAGACACAGGGCTCTGGGACACTGAAGCTTTCTTT
TRBD2,TRBV10-3,TRBJ2-3,NA,CAIKAGGPTDTQYF,TGTGCCATCAAGGCGGGGGGCCCCACAGATACGCAGTATTTT
NA,TRBV20-1,TRBJ1-1,NA,CSASQGATEAFF,TGCAGTGCTAGTCAGGGTGCCACTGAAGCTTTCTTT
TRBD2,TRBV4-1,TRBJ2-7,NA,CASSPGPVGGGMYEQYF,TGCGCCAGCAGCCCCGGGCCTGTTGGCGGGGGGATGTACGAGCAGTACTTC
NA,TRBV11-2,TRBJ2-6,few,CASSLDSLSGANVLTF,TGTGCCAGCAGCTTGGACAGTCTCTCTGGGGCCAACGTCCTGACTTTC
NA,TRBV7-6,TRBJ2-2,NA,CASSLRGQNTGELFF,TGTGCCAGCAGCTTAAGGGGACAGAACACCGGGGAGCTGTTTTTT